Below, one T cell receptor beta chain is given with its context. This clone's antigen is unknown. The input lacks base qualities; no much larger clone sits a single base away. The data derive from a study of cytomegalovirus exposure and HLA in healthy donors (dated by TCRdb to between 2016 and 2019). With regard to the full study: According to an earlier analysis of 450 to 650 of the donors, 200 million or so T cells yielded 90 million to 140 million unique TCR beta sequences and about 300 Gb of sequence data. In a later analysis, previously published TCR beta repertoires from 666 donors were re-analyzed and high-resolution HLA genotyping was added so that TCR occurrence patterns could be studied. The study used immunosequencing to profile the T cell repertoires of 666 subjects and linked those repertoires to cytomegalovirus serostatus. The study combined high-throughput TCR immunosequencing, statistical association of individual TCRs with disease status, and machine learning to predict cytomegalovirus infection status. In an earlier analysis of roughly 540 of the donors, high-throughput TCR beta sequencing was used to judge whether each TCR beta V gene segment behaved as functional or pseudogenic. Donor age, sex, ethnicity and CMV serostatus were compiled alongside the repertoire data. In addition to the first cohort of around 670 subjects, a separate validation cohort of approximately 110 different subjects was used. Across about 370 genotyped donors of the cohort, an average of about 200,000 unique TCR beta nucleotide sequences per donor were sequenced, and roughly 18% of those sequences were non-productive. Because of strong linkage in the cohort, roughly five DR-DQ haplotypes were treated as single units for association and clustering. Typing coverage differed by locus: A, B, C, DRB1 and DQB1 were typed in roughly 620-640 donors, DQA1 in around 500, DPA1 in some 600, and DPB1 in 450 to 480. All discovery cohort repertoires had been generated using a single sequencing platform. An early release covering roughly 600 HLA-typed donors comprised approximately 300 gigabases of sequencing data and around 86 million unique TCR sequences. In a later genetic analysis, genome-wide SNP genotypes for about three fifths of the roughly 670 donors were used, and that subset was treated as a discovery cohort. Class I and class II HLA loci were covered by the typing at four-digit resolution. The genetic ancestry cluster associated with self-reported Caucasian donors included about 81% of the roughly 400 genotyped donors. In the later analysis, no new phenotypic data were used to find candidate immune exposures; instead, reliance was placed on TCR beta sequences and their occurrence across donors. The study aimed to test whether signatures of past pathogen exposure could be identified by cataloging public T cell receptors. Overall results and qualifications from the work: Compared with equally common non-associated chains, HLA-associated TCR beta chains in a later analysis were more clonally expanded and had lower generation probabilities. The classifier was reported to diagnose cytomegalovirus status with high specificity and sensitivity in both the original and validation cohorts. Approximately 18 rarely observed V segments, including chromosome 9 orphons, were excluded from the earlier analysis of a few hundred of the donors because counts were too low. In a later genetic analysis, fewer N-insertions in productive TCRs were reported among donors in an Asian-associated ancestry cluster than the roughly 640-donor mean. The sequencing pipeline was judged likely to have produced a cluster of highly shared sequence variants as a technical artifact. In a later genetic analysis, a missense DCLRE1C variant was associated with V-gene and J-gene trimming of TCR beta chains, and the association was replicated in an independent cohort. Linkage disequilibrium might explain the correlated functional status among segregating V segments, but an unknown experimental factor could not be excluded. Because some donors lacked HLA typing at each locus, the association tests relied only on the typed subset. In vitro tests confirmed that a few of the cytomegalovirus-associated TCR beta chains recognize cytomegalovirus antigens. A further reported finding was that TCR beta sequences accurately predicted the HLA-A and HLA-B alleles for most subjects in the first cohort. The authors suggested that the approach could potentially be extended to other disease states and immunological phenotypes. Presence/absence analyses assumed roughly uniform sequencing depth across donors, an assumption that may not hold. While some public TCRs were present in many individuals, most TCR sequences turned up only very rarely across donors. Strong co-occurrence of HLA alleles, especially DR and DQ, made assigning TCR associations to individual alleles difficult. Broadly in line with IMGT annotations, most TCR beta V segments showed up in productive rearrangements about 90% or about 30% of the time in an earlier analysis of about 500 of the donors. In a later analysis, the rate of TCR association differed among HLA loci, with DRB1 alleles having the most associated TCRs and HLA-C alleles having the fewest. In a later analysis, 16,951 TCR beta sequences were associated with specific HLA alleles at a false discovery rate of 0.05. A later analysis reported that several top co-occurrence clusters appeared linked to parvovirus B19, influenza, CMV and Epstein-Barr virus. The cohort was sequenced for TCR beta chains only, and without alpha or paired-chain data the features that could be detected were limited. The study listed 150 to 200 TCR beta chains as associated with cytomegalovirus. According to a later analysis, most CMV-associated TCR beta chains appeared to be HLA-restricted, and the HLA associations seemed to be driven largely by CMV exposure. For the cohort, immune exposure information was limited to CMV serostatus. Some IMGT-functional V segments, including TRBV6-2 and TRBV6-3, could not be told apart with the 87-base-pair reads, so those segments were excluded.

The CDR3 covers 16 residues, taking in both the cysteine and the phenylalanine. Only the CDR3 DNA is retained, 48 bases long and in frame from the first base. At the junction V is shortened by 5 bases and J by 6 bases; bases outside the gene matches: 11. CDR1 and CDR2, looked up from the germline V gene, are SGHTS and YDEGEE. Preparation of the library involved the immunoSEQ multiplex PCR assay. The multiplex PCR relied on a mix of 60 forward primers for TCR Vbeta segments and 13 reverse primers for TCR Jbeta segments. The CDR3 region of rearranged TCR beta genes was amplified from genomic DNA with a multiplex PCR assay. The Illumina HiSeq System was used to sequence the amplified TCR beta libraries as 87-base-pair reads. The study's own analysis went as follows. In a later analysis, roughly 80 million unique TCR beta chains were counted across the roughly 670 repertoires, and roughly 11 million of these chains were shared by at least two donors. To remove PCR and sequencing errors, raw reads were error-corrected and collapsed into unique sequences using a nearest-neighbor algorithm that merged closely related sequences. Alignment of CDR3 sequences to IMGT reference sequences was used to assign V, D and J gene segments. For a sequence to be retained, a match of at least six nucleotides to both a V gene segment and a J gene segment was required. A rearrangement was called productive if the CDR3 had no stop codons and remained in frame with V and J, and every other rearrangement was called non-productive. Following IMGT convention, CDR3 was defined as the stretch from the second conserved V-encoded cysteine up to the conserved J-encoded phenylalanine. In an earlier analysis of roughly 610 of the donors, sequences lacking an unambiguous match to a single V gene segment were excluded. In an earlier analysis of approximately 590 of the donors, V segments were called functional above 56.7% productive rearrangements and were called segregating when the between-donor standard deviation exceeded 5%. A statistical classification framework was built to diagnose cytomegalovirus status from the catalog of TCR beta chain sequences. A later analysis assigned V and J genes by comparing TCR nucleotide sequences with IMGT/GENE-DB human TR gene sequences. Using the TCRdist pipeline, a later analysis assigned CDR3 sequences along with most-parsimonious VDJ recombination scenarios. In a later analysis, each TCR beta chain was defined by its CDR3 amino acid sequence together with its V-gene family, and reads without a unique V-gene family were excluded. To address suspected cross-contamination and a sequencing artifact, a later analysis removed several hundred highly shared, low-generation-probability nucleotide sequences. In a later analysis, a clonal expansion index for each public chain was calculated from normalized within-repertoire ranks of inferred template counts. A later analysis computed generation probabilities with a VDJ recombination model fitted to out-of-frame rearrangements, and checked the results against IGoR. Hypergeometric tests were used in a later analysis to score TCR-TCR, TCR-HLA and TCR-CMV co-occurrence, with a repertoire-size bias correction applied to the TCR pairs. In a later analysis, false discovery rates were estimated by permuting HLA or CMV assignments 20 times. In a later analysis, co-occurring TCRs were grouped using DBSCAN, with TCRdist sequence similarity added in when clustering inside HLA-allele-positive subsets. Repertoires with fewer than 30,000 or more than 120,000 public chains were left out of co-occurrence clustering, as were a handful of repertoires with anomalous nucleotide sharing. Drawn from immuneACCESS, this table holds only the in-frame rearrangements with V and J called that TCRdb kept. Clones are partly lost; checked studies trace under half to an unresolved V gene and leave the rest unexplained. The V and J calls and the clone size are those of that table, but D and trimming were determined from the DNA. The sample table shows some 130,000 clones, and roughly 80% are seen once. The ten largest account for around 2.5% of the sample.

The cohort comprised some 680 healthy bone marrow donors. At the time of sampling, all cohort members were nominally healthy, though unrecorded immune exposures were likely present. The donor tested CMV seronegative, placing the donor among the 350 or so seronegative members of the cohort. A peripheral blood sample was collected from each donor, and TCR beta sequencing was performed on peripheral blood mononuclear cells. Genomic DNA was extracted from the blood cell samples with the Qiagen DNeasy Blood Extraction Kit. The TCR sequence derives from a man aged 30 to 39 in good health and CMV-seronegative. Material: PBMCs. The V and J segments used are TRBV5-8 and TRBJ2-3; 11 nucleotides in the junction match TRBD2. The CDR3 is CASSTLAGGPGDTQYF. The nucleotide sequence reads TGTGCCAGCAGTACGTTAGCGGGAGGGCCAGGGGATACGCAGTATTTT.